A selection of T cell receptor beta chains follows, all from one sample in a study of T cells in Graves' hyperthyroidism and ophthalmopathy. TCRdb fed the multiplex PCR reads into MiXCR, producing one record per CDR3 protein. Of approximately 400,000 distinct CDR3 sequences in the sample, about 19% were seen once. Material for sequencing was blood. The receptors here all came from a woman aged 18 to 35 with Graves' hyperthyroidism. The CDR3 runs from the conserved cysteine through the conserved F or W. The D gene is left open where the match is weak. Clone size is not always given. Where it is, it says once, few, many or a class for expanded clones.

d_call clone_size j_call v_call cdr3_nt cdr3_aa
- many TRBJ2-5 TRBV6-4 TGTGCCAGCAGTGACACCTTCACAGAGACCCAGTACTTC CASSDTFTETQYF
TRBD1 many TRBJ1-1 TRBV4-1 TGCGCCAGCAGCCTACTACCTGGACAGGGGAACACTGAAGCTTTCTTT CASSLLPGQGNTEAFF
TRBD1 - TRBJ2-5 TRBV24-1 TGTGCCACCAATGCAGGGGGTGACGCACAAGAGACCCAGTACTTC CATNAGGDAQETQYF
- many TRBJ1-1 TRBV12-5 TGTGCTAGTGGTCTCGGAACCACTGAAGCTTTCTTT CASGLGTTEAFF
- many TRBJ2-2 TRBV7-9 TGTGCCAGCAGCTTAAGGGCAGTTACCGGGGAGCTGTTTTTT CASSLRAVTGELFF
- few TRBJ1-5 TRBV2 TGTGCCAACAGTGAAGAGGAGGGGGATCAGCCCCAGCATTTT CANSEEEGDQPQHF
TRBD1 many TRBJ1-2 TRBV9 TGTGCCAGCAGCGCCGGGGACAGGGGCGACTATGGCTACACCTTC CASSAGDRGDYGYTF
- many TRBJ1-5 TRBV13 TGTGCCAGCAGCGCCGCAGGTCAGCCCCAGCATTTT CASSAAGQPQHF
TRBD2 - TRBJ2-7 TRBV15 TGTGCCACCAGTTCCGGGACTACAACCTACGAGCAGTACTTC CATSSGTTTYEQYF
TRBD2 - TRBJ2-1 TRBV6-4 TGTGCCAGCAGTGATCGACTAGCGGGGGGGCCCCACAATGAGCAGTTCTTC CASSDRLAGGPHNEQFF
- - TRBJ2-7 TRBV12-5 TGTGCTAGTGGTCCTAGCTTCTCCTACGAGCAGTACTTC CASGPSFSYEQYF
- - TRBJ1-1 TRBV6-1 TGTGCCAGCACCCAAGCCGGGACCGGGGGGAGAGAAGCTTTCTTT CASTQAGTGGREAFF
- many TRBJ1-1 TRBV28 TGTGCCAGCAGCCAGGCAGTTGGGGCTTTCTTT CASSQAVGAFF
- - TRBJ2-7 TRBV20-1 TGCAGTGCACATCCGGCGATCTACGAGCAGTACTTC CSAHPAIYEQYF
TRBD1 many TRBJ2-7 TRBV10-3 TGTGCCATCAGTGAGACGGACAGGGGGCTCTACGAGCAGTACTTC CAISETDRGLYEQYF
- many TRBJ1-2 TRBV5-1 TGCGCCAGCAGCTCCACCGGGACGGCTGCACCCACTAACTATGGCTACACCTTC CASSSTGTAAPTNYGYTF
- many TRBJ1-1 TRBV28 TGTGCCAGCAACCCCCCCCCGGGTGAAGCTTTCTTT CASNPPPGEAFF
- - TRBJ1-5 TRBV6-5 TGTGCCAGCAGGTACAGCCTTTATAGCAATCAGCCCCAGCATTTT CASRYSLYSNQPQHF
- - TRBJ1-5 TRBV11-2 TGTGCCAGCAGCGCGGACGGCTCTTCTGATAGCAATCAGCCCCAGCATTTT CASSADGSSDSNQPQHF
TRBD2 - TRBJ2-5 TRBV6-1 TGTGCCAGCAGTAGGGGACTAGCGGGGATACACCAAGAGACCCAGTACTTC CASSRGLAGIHQETQYF
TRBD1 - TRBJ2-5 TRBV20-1 TGCAGTGCTAGTTCCCTATACGGACAGGGGGAGACCCAGTACTTC CSASSLYGQGETQYF
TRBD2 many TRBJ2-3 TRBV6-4 TGTGCCAGCAGCTCGACTAGCGGGGGCACAGATACGCAGTATTTT CASSSTSGGTDTQYF
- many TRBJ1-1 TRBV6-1 TGTGCCAGCAGTGGACTGGCCCGGACAGCTTTCTTT CASSGLARTAFF
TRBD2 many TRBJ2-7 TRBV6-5 TGTGCCAGCAGTTACATCAGGACTAGCGACTACGAGCAGTACTTC CASSYIRTSDYEQYF
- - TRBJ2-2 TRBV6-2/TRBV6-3 - CASSYSKGRRAGELFF
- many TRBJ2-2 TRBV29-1 TGCAGCGTGTGCACGGGGCCGAACACCGGGGAGCTGTTTTTT CSVCTGPNTGELFF
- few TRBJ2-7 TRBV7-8 TGTGCCAGCAGCACCGGGCCCAAGAACACCTACGAGCAGTACTTC CASSTGPKNTYEQYF
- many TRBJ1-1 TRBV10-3 TGTGCCATCAGTTCGCGAAGGGACACTGAAGCTTTCTTT CAISSRRDTEAFF
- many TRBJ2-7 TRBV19 TGTGCCAGTAGTACCAAATACGAGCAGTACTTC CASSTKYEQYF
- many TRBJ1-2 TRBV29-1 TGCAGCGTTGAGGGCGGAGGAGCTAACTATGGCTACACCTTC CSVEGGGANYGYTF
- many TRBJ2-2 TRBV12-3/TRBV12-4 TGTGCCAGCAGCCGTGGGGCGGACACCGGGGAGCTGTTTTTT CASSRGADTGELFF
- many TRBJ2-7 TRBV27 TGTGCCAGCAGTTTATCCCGGCAGTCCCACGAGCAGTACTTC CASSLSRQSHEQYF
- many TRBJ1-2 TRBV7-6 TGTGCCAGCAGCTTGCAGGGTTACTATGGCTACACCTTC CASSLQGYYGYTF
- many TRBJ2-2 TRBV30 TGTGCCTGGACCAAGGCAGGGACACCCGGGGAGCTGTTTTTT CAWTKAGTPGELFF
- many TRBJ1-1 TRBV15 TGTGCCACCAGCAGACAGGCGGGCACTGAAGCTTTCTTT CATSRQAGTEAFF
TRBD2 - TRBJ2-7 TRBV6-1 TGTGCCAGCGGGACTAGCGTCGAGCAGTACTTC CASGTSVEQYF
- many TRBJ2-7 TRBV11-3 TGTGCCAGCAGCTTAGTTCTACAGGGCTACGAGCAGTACTTC CASSLVLQGYEQYF
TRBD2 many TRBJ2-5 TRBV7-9 TGTGCCCTAGCGGGGAGGGTACGAGAGACCCAGTACTTC CALAGRVRETQYF
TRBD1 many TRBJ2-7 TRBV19 TGTGCCACGGGTGGACAGGGTGTATACGAGCAGTACTTC CATGGQGVYEQYF
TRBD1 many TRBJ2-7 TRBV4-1 TGCGCCAGCAGGGAGGATCGGACAGGGTCCTACGAGCAGTACTTC CASREDRTGSYEQYF
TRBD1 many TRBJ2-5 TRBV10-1 TGCGCCAGCAGTGATTTCGACCGGGACAGGGGGAGGGAGACCCAGTACTTC CASSDFDRDRGRETQYF
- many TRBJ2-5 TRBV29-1 TGCAGCGCTAAAACGGCGTACCAAGAGACCCAGTACTTC CSAKTAYQETQYF
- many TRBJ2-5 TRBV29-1 TGCAGCGTCGCCGGGGGCCCTTTTGAGACCCAGTACTTC CSVAGGPFETQYF
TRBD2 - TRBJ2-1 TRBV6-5 TGTGCCAGCAGTTATGGGCGGGGGGCCCGGAATGAGCAGTTCTTC CASSYGRGARNEQFF
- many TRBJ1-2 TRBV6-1 TGTGCCAGCACAAGGGCTAACTATGGCTACACCTTC CASTRANYGYTF
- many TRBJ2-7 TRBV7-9 TGTGCCAGCAGCCCTGTCGCAGCACACGAGCAGTACTTC CASSPVAAHEQYF
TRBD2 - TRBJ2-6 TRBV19 TGTGCCAGTAGTTCTGGGACGGGGGGCTCTGGGGCCAACGTCCTGACTTTC CASSSGTGGSGANVLTF
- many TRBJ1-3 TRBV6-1 TGTGCCAGCAGTCCGGACCCGAGCTCTGGAAACACCATATATTTT CASSPDPSSGNTIYF
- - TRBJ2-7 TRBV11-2 TGTGCCAGCAGCCCTCCACTGGTGAGCTCCTACGAGCAGTACTTC CASSPPLVSSYEQYF